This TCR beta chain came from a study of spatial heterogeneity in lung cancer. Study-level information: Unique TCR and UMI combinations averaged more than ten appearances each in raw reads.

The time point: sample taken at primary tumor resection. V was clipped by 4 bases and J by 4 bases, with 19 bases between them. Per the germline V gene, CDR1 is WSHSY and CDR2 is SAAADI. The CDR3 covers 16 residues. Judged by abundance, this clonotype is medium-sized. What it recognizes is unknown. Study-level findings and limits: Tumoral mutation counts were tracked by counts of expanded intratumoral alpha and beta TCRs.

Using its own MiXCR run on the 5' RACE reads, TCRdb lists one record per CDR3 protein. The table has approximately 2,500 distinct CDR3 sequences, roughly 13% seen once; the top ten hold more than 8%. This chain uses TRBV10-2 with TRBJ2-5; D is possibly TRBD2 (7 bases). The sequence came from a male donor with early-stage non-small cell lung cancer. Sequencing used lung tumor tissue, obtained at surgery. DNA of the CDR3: TGCGCCAGCAGTGGGTACCTGGCGGGGGCGGGAGAGACCCAGTACTTC. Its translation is CASSGYLAGAGETQYF.